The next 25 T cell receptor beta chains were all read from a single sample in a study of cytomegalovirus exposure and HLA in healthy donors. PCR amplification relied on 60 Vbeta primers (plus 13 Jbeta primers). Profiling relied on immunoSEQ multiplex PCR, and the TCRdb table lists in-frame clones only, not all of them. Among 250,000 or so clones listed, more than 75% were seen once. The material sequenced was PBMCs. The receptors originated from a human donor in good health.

DNA of the CDR3: TGTGCCAGCAGCACCAGGGGCCCGGAGACCCAGTACTTC. Amino acid sequence: CASSTRGPETQYF. This chain uses TRBV27 with TRBJ2-5; possible D gene TRBD1, 6 bases. Germline assignment: CDR1 MNHEY and CDR2 SMNVEV (reference sequence). With 6 bases removed from V and 5 bases from J, the gap between germline ends came to 13 bases. The CDR3 sequence is 13 residues long.

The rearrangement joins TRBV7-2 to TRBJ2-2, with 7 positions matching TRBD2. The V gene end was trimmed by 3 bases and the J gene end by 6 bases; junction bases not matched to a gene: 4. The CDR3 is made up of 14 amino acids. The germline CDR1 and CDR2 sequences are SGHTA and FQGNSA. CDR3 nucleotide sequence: TGTGCCAGCAGCTTGACTAGCTTAGCCGGGGAGCTGTTTTTT. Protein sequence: CASSLTSLAGELFF.

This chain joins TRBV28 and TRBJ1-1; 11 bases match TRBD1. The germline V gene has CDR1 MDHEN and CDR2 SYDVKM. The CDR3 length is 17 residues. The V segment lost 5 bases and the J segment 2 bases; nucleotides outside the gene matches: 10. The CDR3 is CASSPTAGQGANTEAFF. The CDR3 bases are TGTGCCAGCAGTCCCACCGCAGGACAGGGGGCTAACACTGAAGCTTTCTTT. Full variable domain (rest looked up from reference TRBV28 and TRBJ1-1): DVKVTQSSRYLVKRTGEKVFLECVQDMDHENMFWYRQDPGLGLRLIYFSYDVKMKEKGDIPEGYSVSREKKERFSLILESASTNQTSMYLCASSPTAGQGANTEAFFGQGTRLTVV.

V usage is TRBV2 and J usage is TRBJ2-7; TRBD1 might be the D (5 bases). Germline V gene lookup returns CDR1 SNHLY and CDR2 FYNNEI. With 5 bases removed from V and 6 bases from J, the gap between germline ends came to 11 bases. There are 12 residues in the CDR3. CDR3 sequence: CASSPGYGEQYF. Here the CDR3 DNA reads TGTGCCAGCAGTCCAGGGTATGGCGAGCAGTACTTC. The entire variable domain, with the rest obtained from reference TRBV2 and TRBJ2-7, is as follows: EPEVTQTPSHQVTQMGQEVILRCVPISNHLYFYWYRQILGQKVEFLVSFYNNEISEKSEIFDDQFSVERPDGSNFTLKIRSTKLEDSAMYFCASSPGYGEQYFGPGTRLTVT.

The CDR3 bases are TGTGCCAGCAGCCAGGGGACTAACTATGGCTACACCTTC. Protein product: CASSQGTNYGYTF. This sequence joins TRBV5-4 and TRBJ1-2; a possible D gene is TRBD1 (6 bases). This CDR3 has 13 residues. In germline, CDR1 is SGHNT, CDR2 YYREEE (reference sequence). V was clipped by 4 bases and J by 0 bases, with 7 bases between them. The entire variable domain, with the rest obtained from reference TRBV5-4 and TRBJ1-2, is as follows: ETGVTQSPTHLIKTRGQQVTLRCSSQSGHNTVSWYQQALGQGPQFIFQYYREEENGRGNFPPRFSGLQFPNYSSELNVNALELDDSALYLCASSQGTNYGYTFGSGTRLTVV.

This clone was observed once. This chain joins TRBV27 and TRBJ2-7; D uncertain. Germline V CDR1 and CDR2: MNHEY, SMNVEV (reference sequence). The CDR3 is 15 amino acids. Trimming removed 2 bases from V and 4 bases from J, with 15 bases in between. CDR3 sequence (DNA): TGTGCCAGCAGTTTAGTGGCCTCAGATAATTACGAGCAGTACTTC. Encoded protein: CASSLVASDNYEQYF.

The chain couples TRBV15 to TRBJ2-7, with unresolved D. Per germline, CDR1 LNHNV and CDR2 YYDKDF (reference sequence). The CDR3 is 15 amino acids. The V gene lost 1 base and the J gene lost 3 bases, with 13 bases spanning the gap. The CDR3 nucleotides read TGTGCCACCAGCAGAGGACCAAAAGGAGACTACGAGCAGTACTTC. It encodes CATSRGPKGDYEQYF.

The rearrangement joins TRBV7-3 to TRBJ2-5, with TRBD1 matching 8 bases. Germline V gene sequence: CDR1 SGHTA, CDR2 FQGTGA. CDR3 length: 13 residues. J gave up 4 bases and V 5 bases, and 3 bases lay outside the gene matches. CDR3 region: CASSTGGAETQYF. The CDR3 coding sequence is TGTGCCAGCAGCACAGGGGGTGCAGAGACCCAGTACTTC.

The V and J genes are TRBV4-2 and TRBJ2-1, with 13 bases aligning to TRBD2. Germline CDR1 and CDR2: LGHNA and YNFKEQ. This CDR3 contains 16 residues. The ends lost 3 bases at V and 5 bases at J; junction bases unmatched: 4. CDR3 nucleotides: TGTGCCAGCAGCCATTCCGGGACTAGCGGGAACAATGAGCAGTTCTTC. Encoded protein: CASSHSGTSGNNEQFF.

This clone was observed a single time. CDR3 region: CASSENWGIYNEQFF. Written as DNA, the CDR3 is TGCGCCAGCAGCGAGAACTGGGGCATCTACAATGAGCAGTTCTTC. V gene TRBV5-1 combines with J gene TRBJ2-1; TRBD1 is a possible D gene (5 bases). The germline gives CDR1 SGHRS, CDR2 YFSETQ. V was pared by 4 bases and J by 3 bases, with 14 bases between. The CDR3 is 15 amino acids. Complete variable domain (other parts from reference TRBV5-1 and TRBJ2-1): KAGVTQTPRYLIKTRGQQVTLSCSPISGHRSVSWYQQTPGQGLQFLFEYFSETQRNKGNFPGRFSGRQFSNSRSEMNVSTLELGDSALYLCASSENWGIYNEQFFGPGTRLTVL.

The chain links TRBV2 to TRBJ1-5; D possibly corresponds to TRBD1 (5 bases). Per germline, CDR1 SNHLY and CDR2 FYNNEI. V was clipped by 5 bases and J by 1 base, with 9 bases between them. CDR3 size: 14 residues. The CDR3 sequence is CASSQDRSNQPQHF. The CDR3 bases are TGTGCCAGCAGTCAAGACAGAAGCAATCAGCCCCAGCATTTT. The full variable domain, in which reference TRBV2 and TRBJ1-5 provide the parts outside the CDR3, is EPEVTQTPSHQVTQMGQEVILRCVPISNHLYFYWYRQILGQKVEFLVSFYNNEISEKSEIFDDQFSVERPDGSNFTLKIRSTKLEDSAMYFCASSQDRSNQPQHFGDGTRLSIL.

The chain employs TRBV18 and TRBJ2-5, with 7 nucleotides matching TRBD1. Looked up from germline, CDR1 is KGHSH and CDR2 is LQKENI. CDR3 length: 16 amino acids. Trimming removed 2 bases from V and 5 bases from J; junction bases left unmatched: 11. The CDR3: CASSPGDRPPRETQYF. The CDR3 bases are TGTGCCAGCTCACCAGGGGACAGACCCCCACGGGAGACCCAGTACTTC.

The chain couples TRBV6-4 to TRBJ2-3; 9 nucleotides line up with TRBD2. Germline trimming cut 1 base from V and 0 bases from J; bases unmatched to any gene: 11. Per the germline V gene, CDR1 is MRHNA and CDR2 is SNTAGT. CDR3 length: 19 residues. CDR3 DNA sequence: TGTGCCAGCAGTGACTTCGGGATTGGAGCGGGAGGTAGCACAGATACGCAGTATTTT. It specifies CASSDFGIGAGGSTDTQYF.

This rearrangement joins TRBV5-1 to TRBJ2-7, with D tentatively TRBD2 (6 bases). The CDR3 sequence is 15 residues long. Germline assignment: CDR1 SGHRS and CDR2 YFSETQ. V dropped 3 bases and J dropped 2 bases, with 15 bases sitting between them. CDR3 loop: CASSSAGGKAYEQYF. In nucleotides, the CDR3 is TGCGCCAGCAGCTCCGCTGGGGGGAAAGCCTACGAGCAGTACTTC.

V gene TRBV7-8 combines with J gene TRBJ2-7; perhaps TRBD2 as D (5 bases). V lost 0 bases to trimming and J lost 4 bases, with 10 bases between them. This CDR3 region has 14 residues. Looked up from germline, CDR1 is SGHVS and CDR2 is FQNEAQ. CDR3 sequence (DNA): TGTGCCAGCAGCTTAGCGGGAGAAGCTTACGAGCAGTACTTC. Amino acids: CASSLAGEAYEQYF. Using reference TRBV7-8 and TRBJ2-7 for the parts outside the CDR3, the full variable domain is GAGVSQSPRYKVAKRGQDVALRCDPISGHVSLFWYQQALGQGPEFLTYFQNEAQLDKSGLPSDRFFAERPEGSVSTLKIQRTQQEDSAVYLCASSLAGEAYEQYFGPGTRLTVT.

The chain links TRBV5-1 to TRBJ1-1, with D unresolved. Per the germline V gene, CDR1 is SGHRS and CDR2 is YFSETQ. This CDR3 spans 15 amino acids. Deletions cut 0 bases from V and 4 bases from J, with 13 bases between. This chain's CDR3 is CASSLVIGVSTEAFF. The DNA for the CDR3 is TGCGCCAGCAGCTTGGTTATCGGGGTCAGCACTGAAGCTTTCTTT. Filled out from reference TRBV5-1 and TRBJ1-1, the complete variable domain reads KAGVTQTPRYLIKTRGQQVTLSCSPISGHRSVSWYQQTPGQGLQFLFEYFSETQRNKGNFPGRFSGRQFSNSRSEMNVSTLELGDSALYLCASSLVIGVSTEAFFGQGTRLTVV.

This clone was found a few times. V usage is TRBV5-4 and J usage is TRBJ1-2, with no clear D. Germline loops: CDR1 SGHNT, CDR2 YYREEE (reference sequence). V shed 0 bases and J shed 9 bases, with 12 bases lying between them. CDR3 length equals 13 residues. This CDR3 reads CASSLVAIGSYTF. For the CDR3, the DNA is TGTGCCAGCAGCTTGGTAGCGATTGGAAGCTACACCTTC.

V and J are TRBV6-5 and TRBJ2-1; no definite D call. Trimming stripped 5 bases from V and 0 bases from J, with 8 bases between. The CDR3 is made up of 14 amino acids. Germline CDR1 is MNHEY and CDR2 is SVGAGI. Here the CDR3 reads CASSRSSSYNEQFF. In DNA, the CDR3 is TGTGCCAGCAGTCGGTCTAGCTCCTACAATGAGCAGTTCTTC.

The CDR3 nucleotides are TGTGCCAGTACGGGACAGGGCCCGCAGGCTGCTTTCTTT. Amino acids: CASTGQGPQAAFF. This chain uses TRBV19 with TRBJ1-1; 9 nucleotides agree with TRBD1. J lost 11 bases, V lost 7 bases, and 11 bases had no gene match. The CDR3 runs to 13 residues. The germline CDR1 and CDR2 sequences are LNHDA and SQIVND (reference sequence).

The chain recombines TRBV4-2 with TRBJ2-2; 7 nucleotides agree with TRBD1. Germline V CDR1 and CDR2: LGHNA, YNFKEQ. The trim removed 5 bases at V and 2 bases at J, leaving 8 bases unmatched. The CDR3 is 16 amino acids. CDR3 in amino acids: CASSLIWTGNTGELFF. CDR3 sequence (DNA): TGTGCCAGCAGCTTAATCTGGACAGGCAACACCGGGGAGCTGTTTTTT.

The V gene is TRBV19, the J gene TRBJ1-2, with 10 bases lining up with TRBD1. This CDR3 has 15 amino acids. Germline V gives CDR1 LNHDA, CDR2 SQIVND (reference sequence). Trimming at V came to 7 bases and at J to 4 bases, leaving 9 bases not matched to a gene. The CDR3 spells CASTKTGGSAYGYTF. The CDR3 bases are TGTGCCAGTACCAAGACAGGGGGCTCGGCCTATGGCTACACCTTC.

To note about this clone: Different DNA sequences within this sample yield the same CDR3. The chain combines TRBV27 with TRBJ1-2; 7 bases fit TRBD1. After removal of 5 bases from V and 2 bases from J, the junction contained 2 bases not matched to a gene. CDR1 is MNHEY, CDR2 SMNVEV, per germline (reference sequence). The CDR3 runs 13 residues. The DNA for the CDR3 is TGTGCCAGCAGTCGACAGGGAAACTATGGCTACACCTTC. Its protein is CASSRQGNYGYTF.

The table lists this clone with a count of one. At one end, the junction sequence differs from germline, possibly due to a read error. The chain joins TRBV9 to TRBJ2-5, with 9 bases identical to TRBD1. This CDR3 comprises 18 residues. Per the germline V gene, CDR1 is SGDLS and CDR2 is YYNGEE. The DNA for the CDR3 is TGTGCCAGCGGCGTCGGCGTCGGTAACAGGGGGCTAGTAGAGACCCAGTACTTC. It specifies CASGVGVGNRGLVETQYF.

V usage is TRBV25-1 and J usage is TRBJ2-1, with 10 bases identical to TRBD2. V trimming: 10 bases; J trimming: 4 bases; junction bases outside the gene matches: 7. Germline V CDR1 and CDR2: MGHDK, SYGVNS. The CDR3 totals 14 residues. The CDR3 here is CATNSGRIYNEQFF. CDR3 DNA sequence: TGTGCCACCAATAGCGGGAGGATTTACAATGAGCAGTTCTTC.

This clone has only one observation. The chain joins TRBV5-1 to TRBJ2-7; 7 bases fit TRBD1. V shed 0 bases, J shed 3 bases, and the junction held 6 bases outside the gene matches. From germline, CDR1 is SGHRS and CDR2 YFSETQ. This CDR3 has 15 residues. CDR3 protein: CASSLGGQFYYEQYF. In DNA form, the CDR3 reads TGCGCCAGCAGCTTGGGGGGACAGTTCTACTACGAGCAGTACTTC.